This T cell receptor beta chain originates from a study of blood T cell repertoires in COVID-19. About the research overall: The United States, Italy and Spain were the sources of the acute and convalescent COVID-19 samples. PBMCs, B-cell-depleted T cells, or T cells provided the cDNA or gDNA that made up the material.

Per the original methods: Reference gene primer amplification yielded estimated nucleated cell counts. The table came from immunoSEQ multiplex PCR; TCRdb's copy has only in-frame clones and leaves some out. The V and J calls and clone size come from that table; D and trimming were worked out from the DNA. The sample has under 65,000 clones, 91% seen once. From germline, CDR1 is LNHDA and CDR2 SQIVND (reference sequence). The CDR3 length is 15 residues. V shed 3 bases and J 7 bases; nucleotides not matched to a gene: 8. This TCR was recovered from a human donor in a cohort sampled during active COVID-19. The rearrangement links TRBV19 to TRBJ2-1, with 8 bases identical to TRBD2. What was sequenced was peripheral blood. The CDR3 nucleotides read TGTGCCAGTAGTATTGGGGCGGGAGGTAGAAATGAGCAGTTCTTC. Translation: CASSIGAGGRNEQFF.